This TCR beta chain emerged from a study of blood T cell repertoires in COVID-19. Study overall: There were acute and convalescent COVID-19 samples, and they came from the United States, Italy and Spain.

Method: immunoSEQ multiplex PCR; TCRdb's copy keeps in-frame clones and lacks some. The sample yields fewer than 250,000 clones, 80% to 90% seen once. The CDR3 contains 14 residues. CDR1 SGHNT and CDR2 YENEEA come from the germline V gene. V lost 2 bases and J lost 8, with 10 bases in between. The V call is TRBV11-3, the J call TRBJ1-6; D is perhaps TRBD1 (6 bases). This TCR came from a woman aged 40 to 50 with active or convalescent COVID-19. The sequencing input was peripheral blood. The CDR3: CASSLQGSDSPLHF. CDR3 bases: TGTGCCAGCAGCTTACAGGGGTCGGATTCACCCCTCCACTTT.